The source of this T cell receptor beta chain is a study of response to subunit inactivated influenza vaccine. Points from the study as a whole: Each seasonal influenza vaccination, the authors suggested, recruits few new T cells.

One entry per CDR3 protein results from TCRdb running MiXCR on the RT-PCR reads. The data contain hundreds of thousands of distinct CDR3 sequences, about 20% of them singletons. Comments on this clonotype: Its antigen is not known.

The CDR3 is 15 amino acids. CDR1 and CDR2 from the germline V gene are SEHNR and FQNEAQ (reference sequence). Trimming took 5 bases from V and 4 from J; bases not matched to a gene: 10. This TCR was sampled from a man between 45 and 75 years old who received an inactivated influenza vaccine. The rearrangement joins TRBV7-9 to TRBJ1-2, with TRBD1 matching 7 bases. Specimen: PBMCs from blood, collected approximately 20 months after vaccination. For the CDR3, the DNA is TGTGCCAGCAGCGAGGCGGACAGGTGTTTCTATGGCTACACCTTC. Translated, it gives CASSEADRCFYGYTF.